Listed here is a single T cell receptor beta chain. What it binds is unknown. Each PCR contained spiked synthetic TR CDR3 controls spanning every V-J pairing. Profiling relied on immunoSEQ multiplex PCR, and the TCRdb table lists in-frame clones only, not all of them. The data show 24,000 or so clones, around 93% seen once. The CDR3 covers 14 residues. Trimming stripped 10 bases from V and 5 bases from J, with 21 bases between. Germline V gene sequence: CDR1 MNHNY, CDR2 SVGAGI (reference sequence). The data stem from a study of multiple sclerosis patients with progressive multifocal leukoencephalopathy. Time point noted: approximately 11 months of natalizumab therapy. Study-level results: Expanded clones at PML onset predated and persisted through natalizumab therapy. Most PML patients had lower entropy, suggesting less diverse TRB repertoires. No common TRBV or TRBJ usage or pairing appeared at PML.

Sample: PBMCs, taken from a patient treated with natalizumab. The chain uses TRBV6-6 and TRBJ2-7; TRBD1 might be the D (6 bases). The TCR comes from a man aged 25-40 years with multiple sclerosis. CDR3 bases: TGTGCCACCACTCCGGGCAGGGGATCAAACGAGCAGTACTTC. Translating it yields CATTPGRGSNEQYF.